The 26 T cell receptor beta chains reported below all come from one sample, sequenced in a study of control samples from healthy donors and cancer patients. Assay used: immunoSEQ multiplex PCR; TCRdb lists only in-frame clones, some missing. Here the sample spans about 410,000 clones, roughly 90% being singletons. Input material: PBMCs. These receptors were taken from a man in his forties with head and neck cancer.

The V gene is TRBV11-2, the J gene TRBJ2-7, with 11 positions matching TRBD1. Germline trimming cut 3 bases from V and 3 bases from J; bases unmatched to any gene: 10. Germline V lookup: CDR1 SGHAT, CDR2 FQNNGV. The CDR3 extends over 17 amino acids. CDR3 loop: CASSFPNLGTGGYEQYF. CDR3 coding DNA: TGTGCCAGCAGCTTCCCAAACTTGGGGACAGGGGGCTACGAGCAGTACTTC.

V gene TRBV28 combines with J gene TRBJ2-7, with 16 nucleotides matching TRBD2. The CDR3 runs to 18 residues. The J segment lost 1 base and the V segment lost 8 bases, leaving 11 bases of the junction unmatched. Germline-derived CDR1 and CDR2 are MDHEN and SYDVKM. CDR3 residues: CASLGTSGRANSSYEQYF. CDR3 bases: TGTGCCAGCCTAGGGACTAGCGGGAGGGCCAATTCTTCCTACGAGCAGTACTTC.

The rearrangement links TRBV15 to TRBJ1-6; 7 bases agree with TRBD1. Germline V gene lookup returns CDR1 LNHNV and CDR2 YYDKDF (reference sequence). Trimming took 3 bases from V and 9 from J; bases not matched to a gene: 11. The CDR3 is 16 residues long. This CDR3 is CATSRRLDRLSSPLHF. The CDR3 DNA reads TGTGCCACCAGCAGGAGGTTGGACAGGCTAAGTTCACCCCTCCACTTT.

Notes on this clone: The sample carries other DNA sequences with the same CDR3. This chain joins TRBV20-1 and TRBJ2-5, with a tentative D call TRBD2 (5 bases). Per the germline V gene, CDR1 is DFQATT and CDR2 is SNEGSKA (reference sequence). The CDR3 is 11 amino acids. The V and J ends lost 5 bases and 5 bases respectively, with 9 bases between them. CDR3 loop: CSALPGETQYF. The CDR3 DNA sequence: TGCAGTGCTCTGCCGGGGGAGACCCAGTACTTC.

The chain couples TRBV11-1 to TRBJ2-5; D unresolved. Deletions cut 8 bases from V and 7 bases from J, with 17 bases between. Per germline, CDR1 SGHAT and CDR2 FQDESV (reference sequence). The CDR3 is 13 amino acids. The CDR3 DNA reads as TGTGCCAGCGGATCTCCATCGGGCAGGACCCAGTACTTC. This gives the protein CASGSPSGRTQYF.

This clone showed up just once. The chain joins TRBV5-5 to TRBJ1-3; D gene unclear. V lost 7 bases, J lost 1 base, and 9 bases lay in between. Germline CDR1 and CDR2: SGHKS and YYEKEE (reference sequence). The CDR3 runs to 13 residues. The CDR3 nucleotides read TGTGCCAGCGGTGGGGTGTCTGGAAACACCATATATTTT. This encodes CASGGVSGNTIYF.

This rearrangement joins TRBV11-2 to TRBJ1-2, with D possibly being TRBD1 (6 bases). Germline-derived CDR1 and CDR2 are SGHAT and FQNNGV. The CDR3 length is 15 residues. V was trimmed by 1 base and J by 8 bases, leaving 17 bases between them. CDR3 residues: CASSLAQGLEEGYTF. CDR3 coding DNA: TGTGCCAGCAGCTTAGCCCAGGGGCTCGAGGAAGGCTACACCTTC. The variable domain in full, with the rest retrieved from reference TRBV11-2 and TRBJ1-2, is EAGVAQSPRYKIIEKRQSVAFWCNPISGHATLYWYQQILGQGPKLLIQFQNNGVVDDSQLPKDRFSAERLKGVDSTLKIQPAKLEDSAVYLCASSLAQGLEEGYTFGSGTRLTVV.

This clone was seen just once. The chain links TRBV6-4 to TRBJ2-7, with 10 bases matching TRBD2. V was pared by 10 bases and J by 5 bases, with 11 bases of the junction left unmatched. Germline loops: CDR1 MRHNA, CDR2 SNTAGT. The CDR3 totals 14 residues. CDR3 bases: TGTGCCAAACCACTTCTAGCGGGAGTACACGAGCAGTACTTC. It translates to CAKPLLAGVHEQYF.

The chain couples TRBV7-2 to TRBJ2-7; 9 nucleotides line up with TRBD2. CDR3 length: 15 residues. Trimming cost V 5 bases and J 0 bases; bases outside gene matches: 5. Germline V gene lookup returns CDR1 SGHTA and CDR2 FQGNSA. The CDR3 reads CASSESGGPSYEQYF. CDR3 nucleotides: TGTGCCAGCAGCGAAAGCGGGGGGCCCTCCTACGAGCAGTACTTC.

Note on this clone: One end of the junction fails to match germline, which may point to a read error. V usage is TRBV28 and J usage is TRBJ2-7; 8 bases agree with TRBD2. This CDR3 is 15 amino acids long. Germline V gene lookup returns CDR1 MDHEN and CDR2 SYDVKM. In DNA, the CDR3 is TGTACCAGCAGTATCCCCACGGGGGGGCCCTACGAGCAGTACTTC. This gives the protein CTSSIPTGGPYEQYF.

The DNA for the CDR3 is TGTGCCAGCAGTCTCATGACCGCGGGGGTACGGTGGTACTTC. Translation gives CASSLMTAGVRWYF. The chain employs TRBV2 and TRBJ2-7; 7 bases match TRBD2. CDR1 is SNHLY, CDR2 FYNNEI, per germline. J lost 12 bases, V lost 5 bases, and 16 bases had no gene match. CDR3 length equals 14 residues. Variable domain in full (rest from reference TRBV2 and TRBJ2-7): EPEVTQTPSHQVTQMGQEVILRCVPISNHLYFYWYRQILGQKVEFLVSFYNNEISEKSEIFDDQFSVERPDGSNFTLKIRSTKLEDSAMYFCASSLMTAGVRWYFGPGTRLTVT.

CDR3: CASSHPLGAGTEAFF. The CDR3 nucleotides read TGCGCCAGCAGCCATCCCCTCGGGGCGGGCACTGAAGCTTTCTTT. The gene calls are TRBV4-1 and TRBJ1-1, with D perhaps TRBD1 (5 bases). Germline lookup yields CDR1 MGHRA and CDR2 YSYEKL. The germline V and J ends were trimmed by 3 bases and 4 bases, with 15 bases remaining between them. CDR3 length: 15 residues.

In DNA, the CDR3 is TGTGCCAGCAGCTTACACTCGGCTGTAGGTGATGAGCAGTTCTTC. It is translated as CASSLHSAVGDEQFF. The chain combines TRBV7-2 with TRBJ2-1; no clear D. Per germline, CDR1 SGHTA and CDR2 FQGNSA. This CDR3 is 15 amino acids long. The V gene lost 2 bases and the J gene lost 8 bases, with 16 bases spanning the gap.

V gene TRBV6-5 combines with J gene TRBJ2-7, with D unresolved. V was shortened by 8 bases and J by 0 bases, with 14 bases between the two germline ends. The CDR3 has 14 residues. Germline CDR1 reads MNHEY; CDR2 reads SVGAGI. CDR3 amino acids: CASLTPRYSYEQYF. CDR3 bases: TGTGCCAGCCTTACGCCACGGTACTCCTACGAGCAGTACTTC.

This clone was found a few times. The J gene is TRBJ1-3, the V gene TRBV7-2; D is uncertain. The CDR3 is made up of 15 amino acids. Germline V CDR1 and CDR2: SGHTA, FQGNSA. Trimming took 1 base from V and 4 from J, leaving 11 bases between them. As DNA, the CDR3 is TGTGCCAGCAGCTTAGAGGCAGGCGCGGGAAACACCATATATTTT. It translates to CASSLEAGAGNTIYF.

This clone occurred once. The chain carries TRBV27 and TRBJ1-5, with 7 bases matching TRBD1. V lost 6 bases and J lost 5; bases outside the gene matches: 4. Germline V gene sequence: CDR1 MNHEY, CDR2 SMNVEV (reference sequence). The CDR3 has 13 residues. In DNA form, the CDR3 reads TGTGCCAGCAGCCGGGACAGATATCAGCCCCAGCATTTT. Translation gives CASSRDRYQPQHF.

CDR3 residues: CASSLASGVRADTQYF. For the CDR3, the DNA is TGTGCCAGCAGCTTAGCGTCAGGGGTTCGGGCAGATACGCAGTATTTT. The chain employs TRBV7-2 and TRBJ2-3; tentative D call: TRBD1 (6 bases). This CDR3 spans 16 amino acids. Germline V gene data show CDR1 as SGHTA and CDR2 as FQGNSA. The ends were cut back, 0 bases at V and 4 bases at J, with 14 bases in the middle.

V and J are TRBV15 and TRBJ2-1; maybe TRBD2 (5 bases). The CDR3 length is 17 residues. V gave up 4 bases and J gave up 0 bases, with 16 bases separating them. In germline, CDR1 is LNHNV, CDR2 YYDKDF (reference sequence). The CDR3 sequence: CATSKTKAVSSYNEQFF. DNA for the CDR3: TGTGCCACCAGCAAGACTAAAGCGGTGAGCTCCTACAATGAGCAGTTCTTC.

The rearrangement joins TRBV4-1 to TRBJ1-2; TRBD1 might be the D (5 bases). The CDR3 runs 14 residues. Germline V gene sequence: CDR1 MGHRA, CDR2 YSYEKL. The V end lost 0 bases, the J end lost 4 bases, and 9 bases lay between the germline ends. CDR3 in amino acids: CASSQERGFYGYTF. CDR3 DNA sequence: TGCGCCAGCAGCCAAGAACGGGGCTTCTATGGCTACACCTTC.

The V gene is TRBV5-6, the J gene TRBJ2-2, with D perhaps TRBD2 (7 bases). Germline assignment: CDR1 SGHDT and CDR2 YYEEEE. The V gene lost 4 bases and the J gene lost 6 bases, with 16 bases spanning the gap. The CDR3 loop spans 15 amino acids. CDR3 coding DNA: TGTGCCAGCAGCGCTGCCGGGGGGCATCCCGGGGAGCTGTTTTTT. Its protein is CASSAAGGHPGELFF. The full variable domain, with the rest looked up from reference TRBV5-6 and TRBJ2-2, is DAGVTQSPTHLIKTRGQQVTLRCSPKSGHDTVSWYQQALGQGPQFIFQYYEEEERQRGNFPDRFSGHQFPNYSSELNVNALLLGDSALYLCASSAAGGHPGELFFGEGSRLTVL.

V usage is TRBV6-6 and J usage is TRBJ1-5; D is undetermined. The CDR3 contains 15 residues. From germline, CDR1 is MNHNY and CDR2 SVGAGI (reference sequence). The V and J ends lost 4 bases and 0 bases respectively, with 10 bases between them. This chain's CDR3 is CASSFLSDSNQPQHF. The CDR3 coding sequence is TGTGCCAGCAGTTTCCTATCTGATAGCAATCAGCCCCAGCATTTT.

The rearrangement links TRBV18 to TRBJ1-5; 7 bases are a match to TRBD1. CDR1 KGHSH and CDR2 LQKENI come from the germline V gene. This CDR3 is built from 15 residues. J was trimmed by 1 base and V by 4 bases; bases with no gene match: 4. CDR3 bases: TGTGCCAGCTCACTATCGACAGGGAGCAATCAGCCCCAGCATTTT. Translated, it gives CASSLSTGSNQPQHF.

This clone has more than one count but fewer than ten. The chain joins TRBV6-4 to TRBJ2-3; 8 bases are a match to TRBD1. V shed 6 bases and J 2 bases; nucleotides not matched to a gene: 4. This CDR3 region has 14 residues. Per the germline V gene, CDR1 is MRHNA and CDR2 is SNTAGT. The CDR3: CASRDRGDTDTQYF. The CDR3 region has the DNA TGTGCCAGCAGAGACAGGGGTGACACAGATACGCAGTATTTT.

The CDR3 loop reads CASSYSSTEAFLIARNQPQHF. For the CDR3, the DNA is TGTGCCAGCAGTTACTCTTCGACAGAAGCCTTTCTTATAGCTCGCAATCAGCCCCAGCATTTT. This chain links TRBV6-2 or TRBV6-3 with TRBJ1-5, with a tentative D call TRBD1 (5 bases). The CDR3 has 21 amino acids. CDR1 is MNHEY, CDR2 SVGEGT, per germline. V was shortened by 0 bases and J by 2 bases, with 26 bases between the two germline ends.

The J gene is TRBJ2-1, the V gene TRBV7-9, with D perhaps matching TRBD2 (6 bases). CDR3 length: 15 residues. Germline V gives CDR1 SEHNR, CDR2 FQNEAQ (reference sequence). Trimming removed 4 bases from V and 5 bases from J, with 15 bases in between. CDR3 bases: TGTGCCAGCAGCTCCGGGACTGGCTTTAACAATGAGCAGTTCTTC. It codes for CASSSGTGFNNEQFF.

The chain links TRBV20-1 to TRBJ2-1, with D possibly matching TRBD1 (5 bases). Germline lookup yields CDR1 DFQATT and CDR2 SNEGSKA (reference sequence). V was trimmed by 3 bases and J by 8 bases, leaving 8 bases between them. The CDR3 length is 11 residues. CDR3 amino acids: CSASSTDEQFF. The CDR3 region has the DNA TGCAGTGCTAGCTCGACAGATGAGCAGTTCTTC.